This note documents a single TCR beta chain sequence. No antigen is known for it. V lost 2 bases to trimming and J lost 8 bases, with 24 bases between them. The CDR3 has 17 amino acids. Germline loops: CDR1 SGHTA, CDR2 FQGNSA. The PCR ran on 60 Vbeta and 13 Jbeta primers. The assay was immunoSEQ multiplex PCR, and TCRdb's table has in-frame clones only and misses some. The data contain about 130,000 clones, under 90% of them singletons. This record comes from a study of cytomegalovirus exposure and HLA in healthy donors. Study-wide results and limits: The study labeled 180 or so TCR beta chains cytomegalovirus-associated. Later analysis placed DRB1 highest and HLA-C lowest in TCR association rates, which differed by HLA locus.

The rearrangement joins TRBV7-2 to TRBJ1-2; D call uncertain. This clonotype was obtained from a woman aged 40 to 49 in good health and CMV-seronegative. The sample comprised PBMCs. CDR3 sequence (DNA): TGTGCCAGCAGCTTAACCTCCCTTTGGGAGGAGAGGTGGGGCTACACCTTC. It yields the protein CASSLTSLWEERWGYTF.